This T cell receptor beta chain was observed in a study of technical replicates of blood from several donors. Germline V gene sequence: CDR1 MDHEN, CDR2 SYDVKM. The CDR3 runs to 13 residues. Trimming took off 7 bases at V and 9 bases at J, with 18 bases between the two ends. Measured with immunoSEQ multiplex PCR; TCRdb has only the in-frame clones, and not every one. This repertoire shows 91,000 or so clones, just under 95% found once; its top ten account for 0.25% to 0.35%. The rearrangement uses TRBV28 and TRBJ1-1; maybe TRBD1 (5 bases). The sample taken for sequencing was T cells isolated from PBMCs. The sequence was obtained from a human donor in good health. As DNA, the CDR3 is TGTGCCAGCAAACAGGAATTTGGCGAAAAAGCTTTCTTT. This translates into CASKQEFGEKAFF.